One sample yielded the 27 T cell receptor beta chains listed below, sequenced in a study of T cells in Graves' hyperthyroidism and ophthalmopathy. Template material for amplifying TCR beta CDR3 regions consisted of RNA transcripts. A first-round RT-PCR of the TCR CDR3 used the HTBI primer set. TCRdb processed the multiplex PCR reads anew with MiXCR; each CDR3 protein has one entry. The profile shows fewer than 450,000 distinct CDR3 sequences, roughly 15% of them singletons. The sequencing sample was made of blood. The receptors shown here come from a woman aged 55-70 years with Graves' ophthalmopathy.

On this clonotype itself: One junction end disagrees with the germline gene, perhaps due to a read error. This chain uses TRBV12-3 or TRBV12-4 with TRBJ2-1; D may be TRBD1 or TRBD2 (5 bases each). This CDR3 has 15 residues. CDR3 DNA sequence: TGTGTCAGCAGTTTGTCAGGGACGTCCTACAATGAGCAGTTCTTC. Protein sequence: CVSSLSGTSYNEQFF.

The chain combines TRBV7-2 with TRBJ1-5, with D possibly TRBD1 on 5 matching bases. This CDR3 is built from 15 residues. Trimming pared 3 bases from V and 5 bases from J, leaving 14 bases between. Germline V gives CDR1 SGHTA, CDR2 FQGNSA. The CDR3 loop reads CASSFRGTADQPQHF. CDR3 bases: TGTGCCAGCAGCTTCCGCGGGACGGCAGATCAGCCCCAGCATTTT.

This clonotype was counted ten times or more. The chain has TRBV18 and TRBJ2-5, with a tentative D call TRBD1 (6 bases). CDR1 and CDR2 (germline): KGHSH, LQKENI. This CDR3 region has 15 residues. V was pared by 6 bases and J by 7 bases, with 21 bases between. The CDR3 is CASSPRTVDQVTQYF. The CDR3 DNA follows: TGTGCCAGCTCCCCCCGGACAGTTGATCAGGTGACCCAGTACTTC.

This clonotype has ten or more counts. The chain recombines TRBV7-2 with TRBJ2-5; TRBD2 aligns across 7 bases. Trimming cost V 1 base and J 4 bases; bases outside gene matches: 6. The CDR3 has 15 residues. In germline, CDR1 is SGHTA, CDR2 FQGNSA. CDR3 coding DNA: TGTGCCAGCAGCTTAGTATGGGAGGGGCGAGAGACCCAGTACTTC. Translating it yields CASSLVWEGRETQYF. Full variable domain (missing parts from reference TRBV7-2 and TRBJ2-5): GAGVSQSPSNKVTEKGKDVELRCDPISGHTALYWYRQSLGQGLEFLIYFQGNSAPDKSGLPSDRFSAERTGGSVSTLTIQRTQQEDSAVYLCASSLVWEGRETQYFGPGTRLLVL.

This clonotype was detected only a few times. The V call is TRBV19, the J call TRBJ2-3; D is undetermined. Trimming cost V 9 bases and J 1 base, with 11 bases left between them. Per germline, CDR1 LNHDA and CDR2 SQIVND (reference sequence). The CDR3 runs to 13 residues. CDR3 protein: CASAKSGTDTQYF. The CDR3 DNA follows: TGTGCCAGCGCCAAGAGTGGCACAGATACGCAGTATTTT.

V is TRBV20-1 and J is TRBJ1-5, with a tentative D call TRBD1 (6 bases). The CDR3 contains 16 residues. V lost 6 bases and J lost 7, with 25 bases in between. Germline-derived CDR1 and CDR2 are DFQATT and SNEGSKA (reference sequence). This chain's CDR3 is CSARTEVGRGGQPQHF. The DNA of the CDR3 is TGCAGTGCCCGTACCGAGGTGGGCAGGGGAGGGCAGCCCCAGCATTTT.

The sample holds a few counts of this clonotype. The rearrangement joins TRBV30 to TRBJ1-1; no firm D call. V was shortened by 4 bases and J by 6 bases, with 9 bases between the two germline ends. The CDR3 is 11 amino acids. The germline CDR1 and CDR2 sequences are GTSNPN and SVGIG (reference sequence). As DNA, the CDR3 is TGTGCCTGGAACGGATTAGCTGAAGCTTTCTTT. Amino acids: CAWNGLAEAFF.

This clonotype was observed a few times. This chain connects TRBV10-2 to TRBJ2-5, with 14 bases fitting TRBD2. Germline V gives CDR1 WSHSY, CDR2 SAAADI. CDR3 length: 17 amino acids. V dropped 2 bases and J dropped 3; count of bases not matched to a gene: 5. The CDR3 spells CASSEVLGLAGEETQYF. In DNA, the CDR3 is TGCGCCAGCAGTGAGGTCTTGGGACTAGCGGGAGAAGAGACCCAGTACTTC.

There are many counts of this clonotype. The chain recombines TRBV6-1 with TRBJ2-1, with 9 bases identical to TRBD2. The CDR3 spans 16 residues. CDR1 is MNHNS, CDR2 SASEGT, per germline. V shed 5 bases and J 0 bases; nucleotides not matched to a gene: 5. CDR3 DNA sequence: TGTGCCAGCAGTTCCCGACTAGCGGACTCCTACAATGAGCAGTTCTTC. Its protein is CASSSRLADSYNEQFF.

On this clonotype itself: Possible read error: a much larger clone is one base away. V usage is TRBV28 and J usage is TRBJ2-1; a possible D gene is TRBD1 (5 bases). Per germline, CDR1 MDHEN and CDR2 SYDVKM. V was clipped by 3 bases and J by 10 bases, with 19 bases between them. This CDR3 contains 15 residues. This chain's CDR3 is CASSFHSPGAYEQFF. The CDR3 nucleotides are TGTGCCAGCAGTTTCCACTCACCTGGGGCCTACGAGCAGTTCTTC.

This clonotype was detected ten times or more. The V and J genes are TRBV19 and TRBJ1-1, with a possible D match to TRBD1 (6 bases). Germline V gene sequence: CDR1 LNHDA, CDR2 SQIVND (reference sequence). This CDR3 spans 15 amino acids. The V gene lost 1 base and the J gene lost 1 base, with 10 bases spanning the gap. The CDR3: CASSIGGTKNTEAFF. The CDR3 nucleotides are TGTGCCAGTAGTATAGGAGGGACAAAGAACACTGAAGCTTTCTTT.

V gene TRBV11-1 combines with J gene TRBJ2-5; D remains ambiguous. The CDR3 extends over 14 amino acids. V lost 5 bases, J lost 0 bases, and 10 bases lay in between. The germline V gene encodes CDR1 SGHAT and CDR2 FQDESV (reference sequence). CDR3 region: CASSTARNQETQYF. The CDR3 DNA reads as TGTGCCAGCAGCACCGCGCGGAACCAAGAGACCCAGTACTTC.

This chain links TRBV6-1 with TRBJ1-5; D gene uncertain. Germline CDR1 MNHNS, CDR2 SASEGT. Trimming cost V 0 bases and J 9 bases, with 12 bases left between them. The CDR3 has 14 residues. CDR3 protein: CASSEAYTYSPQHF. For the CDR3, the DNA is TGTGCCAGCAGTGAAGCGTACACCTATTCGCCCCAGCATTTT.

This clonotype was observed many times. The chain is built from TRBV12-3 or TRBV12-4 and TRBJ1-3, with 8 nucleotides matching TRBD1. The CDR3 covers 14 residues. The junction had 10 bases not matched to a gene; V was cut back by 6 bases and J by 9 bases. CDR3 nucleotide sequence: TGTGCCAGCAGACAGGGGGTGGCCCGGGGCACCATATATTTT. This gives the protein CASRQGVARGTIYF.

This clonotype was counted at least ten times. The DNA of the CDR3 is TGTGCCAGCAGCCCGAGATTGCTAGCGGGAAACAATGAGCAGTTCTTC. It encodes CASSPRLLAGNNEQFF. V and J are TRBV2 and TRBJ2-1, with 9 bases that match TRBD2. Trimming took 6 bases from V and 5 from J; bases not matched to a gene: 11. The CDR3 is 16 residues long. CDR1 and CDR2 (germline): SNHLY, FYNNEI.

In this sample, this clonotype turned up many times. The rearrangement uses TRBV11-2 and TRBJ2-1, with D unclear. Between the trimmed V and J ends, which lost 0 bases and 8 bases, there was a span of 8 bases. The CDR3 loop spans 13 amino acids. Per germline, CDR1 SGHAT and CDR2 FQNNGV. CDR3 protein: CASSLDLRDEQFF. DNA of the CDR3: TGTGCCAGCAGCTTAGATCTTAGAGATGAGCAGTTCTTC. Complete variable domain (other parts from reference TRBV11-2 and TRBJ2-1): EAGVAQSPRYKIIEKRQSVAFWCNPISGHATLYWYQQILGQGPKLLIQFQNNGVVDDSQLPKDRFSAERLKGVDSTLKIQPAKLEDSAVYLCASSLDLRDEQFFGPGTRLTVL.

This clonotype was observed at least ten times. This rearrangement joins TRBV6-1 to TRBJ1-3; D uncertain. There are 15 residues in the CDR3. V was shortened by 6 bases and J by 0 bases, with 12 bases between the two germline ends. Germline V gene sequence: CDR1 MNHNS, CDR2 SASEGT. The CDR3 is CASSGSPSSGNTIYF. CDR3 DNA sequence: TGTGCCAGCAGCGGAAGTCCTAGCTCTGGAAACACCATATATTTT.

This clonotype showed up many times. The V call is TRBV3-1, the J call TRBJ1-1; D might be TRBD1 (5 bases). Deletions cut 1 base from V and 2 bases from J, with 11 bases between. CDR1 is LGHDT and CDR2 is YNNKEL in the germline V gene (reference sequence). The CDR3 runs to 15 residues. CDR3 protein: CASSQGRGLNTEAFF. CDR3 DNA: TGTGCCAGCAGCCAAGGGCGGGGGTTAAACACTGAAGCTTTCTTT.

The rearrangement links TRBV7-2 to TRBJ2-2; maybe TRBD1 (5 bases). Deletions cut 3 bases from V and 3 bases from J, with 17 bases between. Looked up from germline, CDR1 is SGHTA and CDR2 is FQGNSA. The CDR3 runs 17 residues. CDR3 amino acids: CASSLGWGSRDTGELFF. The CDR3 DNA reads as TGTGCCAGCAGCTTGGGTTGGGGAAGCAGGGACACCGGGGAGCTGTTTTTT. The full variable domain, rest sourced from reference TRBV7-2 and TRBJ2-2, is GAGVSQSPSNKVTEKGKDVELRCDPISGHTALYWYRQSLGQGLEFLIYFQGNSAPDKSGLPSDRFSAERTGGSVSTLTIQRTQQEDSAVYLCASSLGWGSRDTGELFFGEGSRLTVL.

The chain joins TRBV12-3 or TRBV12-4 to TRBJ1-3, with D possibly TRBD1 on 6 matching bases. V shed 6 bases and J shed 4 bases, with 13 bases lying between them. The CDR3 is made up of 14 amino acids. CDR3 sequence: CASSPTGLGNTIYF. The CDR3 nucleotides read TGTGCCAGCAGCCCCACAGGGTTGGGAAACACCATATATTTT.

This clonotype was counted at least ten times. V and J are TRBV28 and TRBJ2-7, with D tentatively TRBD2 (5 bases). CDR3 length: 15 residues. Germline V gene lookup returns CDR1 MDHEN and CDR2 SYDVKM. V dropped 2 bases and J dropped 2 bases, with 13 bases sitting between them. The CDR3, as DNA: TGTGCCAGCAGTTTAACGACTAAGGCCGCCTACGAGCAGTACTTC. It encodes CASSLTTKAAYEQYF.

This clonotype was picked up many times. The chain is built from TRBV2 and TRBJ2-5, with no clear D. V lost 8 bases, J lost 5 bases, and 15 bases lay in between. The germline V gene encodes CDR1 SNHLY and CDR2 FYNNEI. The CDR3 is 13 residues long. CDR3 protein: CASRATGGETQYF. In DNA, the CDR3 is TGTGCCAGCCGCGCAACGGGTGGGGAGACCCAGTACTTC.

The chain uses TRBV19 and TRBJ2-1, with D tentatively TRBD2 (6 bases). The CDR3 sequence is 14 residues long. CDR1 is LNHDA, CDR2 SQIVND, per germline (reference sequence). With 3 bases removed from V and 9 bases from J, the gap between germline ends came to 15 bases. CDR3 nucleotides: TGTGCCAGTAGTATTCTGGAGAGGAGGGTTGAGCAGTTCTTC. Amino acids: CASSILERRVEQFF. Combining the CDR3 with reference TRBV19 and TRBJ2-1 gives the whole variable domain DGGITQSPKYLFRKEGQNVTLSCEQNLNHDAMYWYRQDPGQGLRLIYYSQIVNDFQKGDIAEGYSVSREKKESFPLTVTSAQKNPTAFYLCASSILERRVEQFFGPGTRLTVL.

This chain joins TRBV29-1 and TRBJ1-1; 9 positions match TRBD1. Germline CDR1 is SQVTM and CDR2 is ANQGSEA. The CDR3 has 12 residues. The trim removed 7 bases at V and 2 bases at J, leaving 2 bases unmatched. The CDR3 sequence: CSGGQGNTEAFF. In DNA form, the CDR3 reads TGCAGCGGGGGACAGGGAAACACTGAAGCTTTCTTT.

This clonotype came up a few times. This chain connects TRBV19 to TRBJ2-1; D is uncertain. This CDR3 has 13 amino acids. V was trimmed by 3 bases and J by 8 bases, leaving 11 bases between them. CDR1 and CDR2 from the germline V gene are LNHDA and SQIVND (reference sequence). CDR3 in amino acids: CASSMAPRDEQFF. The CDR3 DNA is TGTGCCAGTAGTATGGCCCCCCGCGATGAGCAGTTCTTC.

This clonotype was seen many times. The V gene is TRBV20-1, the J gene TRBJ1-1; the D gene is possibly TRBD1 (6 bases). Germline V CDR1 and CDR2: DFQATT, SNEGSKA (reference sequence). V shed 6 bases and J shed 6 bases, with 11 bases lying between them. This CDR3 contains 11 residues. This chain's CDR3 is CSARQEAEAFF. The CDR3 DNA is TGCAGTGCGCGACAGGAGGCTGAAGCTTTCTTT.

The sample holds a few counts of this clonotype. Mismatch with germline at one junction end may stem from a read error. This chain uses TRBV12-3 or TRBV12-4 with TRBJ1-1, with 7 bases lining up with TRBD1. This CDR3 is 15 amino acids long. CDR3 nucleotides: TGTGCCAGCAGGTTAGGGGCCAGGGGGGACACTGAAGCTTTCTTT. It translates to CASRLGARGDTEAFF.